The clone carrying this T cell receptor (beta chain) was seen repeatedly, ten times or more. As yet, its antigen is unknown. One end of the junction varies from germline; a read error may be responsible. The length of the CDR3 is 12 residues. Looked up from germline, CDR1 is SGHRS and CDR2 is YFSETQ. The data were obtained in a study of T-cell memory formation after mild COVID-19. Findings of the study overall: Later expanders leaned CD4+, whereas clones that contracted between day 15 and 85 were balanced CD4/CD8. The appearance of some responding clones in pre-infection memory suggested that cross-reactive memory joined.

TCRdb reanalysed the 5' RACE reads using MiXCR and keeps one entry per CDR3 protein. This table holds a few hundred thousand distinct CDR3 sequences, 20% to 25% found once. The receptor was derived from an adult woman who had mild COVID-19 (a few samples of this study predate the infection). Cell type and time point are not known. The chain couples TRBV5-1 to TRBJ2-5; no reliable D call. Sequences were obtained from PBMCs or a T cell subset sorted from them (not recorded which). CDR3 amino acids: CASSLEGETQYF. DNA for the CDR3: TGTGCCAGCAGTTTAGAAGGGGAGACCCAGTACTTC.